A selection of T cell receptor beta chains follows, all from one sample in a study of regulatory T cells in long-lasting Graves disease. MiXCR, run by TCRdb on the multiplex PCR reads, gives a single entry per CDR3 protein. Of 400,000 to 650,000 distinct CDR3 sequences in the sample, approximately 16% were seen once. These data were also filed under a second study, of T cells in Graves' hyperthyroidism and ophthalmopathy.

The sequencing used peripheral blood mononuclear cells (PBMCs), collected at new diagnosis, from a patient treated with antithyroid drugs. The receptor set was obtained from a woman aged 35 to 59 with Graves disease. CDR3s include the opening cysteine and the closing phenylalanine or tryptophan. D genes are given only for firm matches. Clone size is stated in some rows and not others, as once, few, many or a class when expanded.

abundance | j_gene | d_gene | v_gene | CDR3nt | CDR3aa
many | TRBJ2-1 | NA | TRBV11-2 | TGTGCCAGCAGCTTCGGGAAGGGCCTGTCCTACAATGAGCAGTTCTTC | CASSFGKGLSYNEQFF
NA | TRBJ2-1 | NA | TRBV10-2 | TGCGCCAGCAGTGTCGAAACAGGTTTATCCTACAATGAGCAGTTCTTC | CASSVETGLSYNEQFF
many | TRBJ2-2 | NA | TRBV3-1 | TGTGCCAGCACAGGCCTGGTTGACACCGGGGAGCTGTTTTTT | CASTGLVDTGELFF
few | TRBJ1-5 | TRBD1 | TRBV5-5 | TGTGCCAGCAGCTGGGGGACAGCAAATCAGCCCCAGCATTTT | CASSWGTANQPQHF
NA | TRBJ2-1 | TRBD2 | TRBV7-8 | TGTGCCAGCAGCTCGACTAGCGGGGGGGCCCAGCAGTTCTTC | CASSSTSGGAQQFF
many | TRBJ2-1 | NA | TRBV20-1 | TGCAGTGCCCAGGGGACTCCGCGGGATGAGCAGTTCTTC | CSAQGTPRDEQFF
many | TRBJ1-2 | NA | TRBV10-3 | TGTGCCATCAGCCTCGACAGTCTTGGCTATGGCTACACCTTC | CAISLDSLGYGYTF
many | TRBJ2-5 | TRBD1 | TRBV7-3 | TGTGCCAGCAGCTCGACAGGGGGCTATGAGACCCAGTACTTC | CASSSTGGYETQYF
few | TRBJ1-1 | NA | TRBV7-2 | TGTGCCAGCAGCTCGGGCACCGGGAGCCCGCCAACATTT | CASSSGTGSPPTF
few | TRBJ2-5 | TRBD2 | TRBV7-6 | TGTGCCAGCAGCTTGCGACTAGCGGGGAGGCCAGAGACCCAGTACTTC | CASSLRLAGRPETQYF
many | TRBJ1-1 | NA | TRBV18 | TGTGCCAGCGGACCGGCGAACACTGAAGCTTTCTTT | CASGPANTEAFF
NA | TRBJ1-6 | NA | TRBV10-1 | TGCGCCCATCACAGGACACACTGCTCCTATAATTCACCCCTCCACTTT | CAHHRTHCSYNSPLHF
NA | TRBJ2-1 | TRBD2 | TRBV6-5 | TGTGCCAGCAGTTATGGCGGGACTAGCGGTAATGAGCAGTTCTTC | CASSYGGTSGNEQFF
NA | TRBJ2-1 | NA | TRBV6-1 | TGTGCCAGCAGTGAATACCGCTACAATGAGCAGTTCTTC | CASSEYRYNEQFF
NA | TRBJ2-1 | TRBD2 | TRBV9 | TGTGCCAGCAGCGTAGCCGCAACAGCGGGGCATGAGCAGTTCTTC | CASSVAATAGHEQFF
many | TRBJ2-5 | TRBD1 | TRBV12-3/TRBV12-4 | TGTGCCAGCAGTCCACAGGGGTTGGAGACCCAGTACTTC | CASSPQGLETQYF
few | TRBJ2-5 | TRBD2 | TRBV20-1 | TGCAGTGCTAGAGTTTCGGGGGGAATAGAGACCCAGTACTTC | CSARVSGGIETQYF
many | TRBJ2-5 | NA | TRBV28 | TGTGCCAGCAGTTCCCGCAGGGGAATGGAGGAGACCCAGTACTTC | CASSSRRGMEETQYF
few | TRBJ1-2 | TRBD1 | TRBV18 | TGTGCCAGCCAAGGACAGGCAACGGAGTCAAACTATGGCTACACCTTC | CASQGQATESNYGYTF
few | TRBJ1-1 | NA | TRBV6-1 | TGTGCCAGCAGTCTAAATCGTCTAGTCTGGGGGACGAACACTGAAGCTTTCTTT | CASSLNRLVWGTNTEAFF
NA | TRBJ2-7 | TRBD2 | TRBV27 | TGTGCCAGCAGTACAGATTGGGGGGGGGGGGAGCAGTACTTC | CASSTDWGGGEQYF
NA | TRBJ1-1 | TRBD1 | TRBV10-1 | TGCGCCAGCAGTGGGACAGGGTTTGAAGCTTTCTTT | CASSGTGFEAFF
few | TRBJ2-3 | TRBD1 | TRBV7-2 | TGTGCCAGCAGCATTACAGGGGCCGTCACAGATACGCAGTATTTT | CASSITGAVTDTQYF
many | TRBJ2-7 | TRBD1 | TRBV18 | TGTGCCAGCTCCCAAGGACAGGCCAACGAGCAGTACTTC | CASSQGQANEQYF
many | TRBJ2-7 | NA | TRBV6-5 | TGTGCCAGCAGTTACTCCCCAAAGGGGGGAATTGCCGAGCAGTACTTC | CASSYSPKGGIAEQYF
few | TRBJ2-4 | TRBD1 | TRBV6-1 | TGTGCCAGCGGACAGGGACAAAACATTCAGTACTTC | CASGQGQNIQYF
few | TRBJ2-5 | TRBD1 | TRBV5-1 | TGCGCCAGCAGCCCGGGACAGGGGACGACCCAGTACTTC | CASSPGQGTTQYF
many | TRBJ2-5 | TRBD2 | TRBV7-9 | TGTGCCAGCAGCTCCGGGACTAGCGGCCAAGAGACCCAGTACTTC | CASSSGTSGQETQYF
many | TRBJ1-2 | NA | TRBV27 | TGTGCCAGCAGTTCGATCGACGGCTCAAAGTATGGCTACACCTTC | CASSSIDGSKYGYTF
once | TRBJ2-5 | NA | TRBV6-9 | TGTGCCAGCAGTTATAATCCCGTGGAGACCCAGTACTTC | CASSYNPVETQYF
NA | TRBJ1-5 | NA | TRBV3-1 | TGTGCCAGCAGCCAAGATGGTCCCTTAAGCAATCAGCCCCAGCATTTT | CASSQDGPLSNQPQHF
many | TRBJ1-2 | NA | TRBV28 | TGTGCCATCCATCGGGGCAACTATGGCTACACCTTC | CAIHRGNYGYTF
many | TRBJ2-7 | TRBD1 | TRBV28 | TGTGCCAGCAAACAACAGGGGGGAGCCTACGAGCAGTACTTC | CASKQQGGAYEQYF
NA | TRBJ1-3 | NA | TRBV12-3/TRBV12-4 | TGTGCCAGCCGGGGACCCTCTGGAAACACCATATATTTT | CASRGPSGNTIYF
few | TRBJ1-5 | NA | TRBV20-1 | TGCAGTGCTAAACAGAACAGCAATCAGCCCCAGCATTTT | CSAKQNSNQPQHF
NA | TRBJ2-5 | TRBD2 | TRBV14 | TGTGCCAGCAGCCAAGATCGGGAGGGGGTGCTGGAGACCCAGTACTTC | CASSQDREGVLETQYF
NA | TRBJ1-5 | NA | TRBV19 | TGTGCCAGTAGTATGGAATCAGGACAGCCCCAGCATTTT | CASSMESGQPQHF
NA | TRBJ1-6 | NA | TRBV13 | TGTGCCAGCAGCTTCACAGGCAACTCCTATAATTCACCCCTCCACTTT | CASSFTGNSYNSPLHF
many | TRBJ1-1 | NA | TRBV27 | TGTGCCAGCAGCTTAACTATGAACACTGAAGCTTTCTTT | CASSLTMNTEAFF
NA | TRBJ2-2 | NA | TRBV7-9 | TGTGCCAGCAGCACATCCGCGTCCGGGGCCGGGGAGCTGTTTTTT | CASSTSASGAGELFF
NA | TRBJ2-1 | TRBD2 | TRBV30 | TGTGCCTGGACCCCGGGACTAGCTCTCAATGAGCAGTTCTTC | CAWTPGLALNEQFF
many | TRBJ1-5 | NA | TRBV6-2/TRBV6-3 | TGTGCCAGCAGTTATTCCGCCGCAGGGACTAGCAATCAGCCCCAGCATTTT | CASSYSAAGTSNQPQHF
many | TRBJ2-7 | NA | TRBV5-1 | TGCGCCAGCAGCTTAGCAGGAGATCCTGGCGAGCAGTACTTC | CASSLAGDPGEQYF
few | TRBJ2-3 | TRBD2 | TRBV7-9 | TGTGCCAGCAGCTATTTAGCGGGGGGCCAAACAGATACGCAGTATTTT | CASSYLAGGQTDTQYF